These 8 T cell receptor beta chains were sequenced from one sample in a study of blood T cells in healthy people across ages. A second roughly 7 to 12 cycle PCR used barcoded and J-beta primers. A single record per CDR3 protein comes from TCRdb applying MiXCR to the 5' RACE reads. There are about 780,000 distinct CDR3 sequences in the sample; roughly 60% occur only once, and roughly 26% lies in the top ten. Sequencing was performed on blood. These TCRs come from a man aged 30-40 years in good health.

This clonotype has just one count. The rearrangement links TRBV5-4 to TRBJ2-5; 7 bases align to TRBD2. The J call is doubtful: the DNA matches TRBJ2-7 better. Germline V gene sequence: CDR1 SGHNT, CDR2 YYREEE (reference sequence). The CDR3 extends over 13 amino acids. The CDR3 protein is CASGTMGSYEQYF. The CDR3 DNA is TGTGCCAGCGGGACTATGGGTAGCTACGAGCAGTACTTC.

The chain links TRBV9 to TRBJ2-1; D ambiguous. The CDR3 is made up of 14 amino acids. From germline, CDR1 is SGDLS and CDR2 YYNGEE. The V and J ends lost 4 bases and 0 bases respectively, with 8 bases between them. The CDR3 region has the DNA TGTGCCAGCAGCCCGACGGACTCCTACAATGAGCAGTTCTTC. Protein product: CASSPTDSYNEQFF.

This clonotype was observed a handful of times. CDR3 coding DNA: TGTGCCAGCAGCTTAGTGTTAGCGGGGCTCTTCTCCTACAATGAGCAGTTCTTC. This encodes CASSLVLAGLFSYNEQFF. The V gene is TRBV7-2, the J gene TRBJ2-1; 8 positions match TRBD2. The CDR3 extends over 18 amino acids. Germline CDR1 and CDR2: SGHTA and FQGNSA. The trim removed 1 base at V and 0 bases at J, leaving 8 bases unmatched. The whole variable domain, filled in from reference TRBV7-2 and TRBJ2-1, reads GAGVSQSPSNKVTEKGKDVELRCDPISGHTALYWYRQSLGQGLEFLIYFQGNSAPDKSGLPSDRFSAERTGGSVSTLTIQRTQQEDSAVYLCASSLVLAGLFSYNEQFFGPGTRLTVL.

A few counts support this clonotype. This chain uses TRBV27 with TRBJ2-7; D gene unclear. The germline V gene encodes CDR1 MNHEY and CDR2 SMNVEV (reference sequence). CDR3 size: 14 residues. The V gene lost 8 bases and the J gene lost 3 bases, with 17 bases spanning the gap. Here the CDR3 reads CASGPLGSFYEQYF. In DNA form, the CDR3 reads TGTGCCAGCGGGCCCCTCGGATCTTTCTACGAGCAGTACTTC.

The rearrangement uses TRBV20-1 and TRBJ2-1; D is undetermined. Germline CDR1 DFQATT, CDR2 SNEGSKA (reference sequence). CDR3 size: 15 residues. V lost 0 bases, J lost 8 bases, and 17 bases lay in between. The CDR3 region has the DNA TGCAGTGCTAGAGATTTAGCTATCTCTTTAGATGAGCAGTTCTTC. Translated, it gives CSARDLAISLDEQFF.

The rearrangement links TRBV3-1 to TRBJ2-1, with 8 positions matching TRBD1. CDR3 size: 17 residues. The V and J ends lost 2 bases and 2 bases, in that order; junction bases with no gene match: 8. Germline V gene data show CDR1 as LGHDT and CDR2 as YNNKEL (reference sequence). The CDR3 DNA reads as TGTGCCAGCAGCCAACAAACAGACAGGGGCCCCTACAATGAGCAGTTCTTC. This translates into CASSQQTDRGPYNEQFF.

The chain recombines TRBV3-1 with TRBJ1-1; no definite D call. Germline CDR1 is LGHDT and CDR2 is YNNKEL (reference sequence). With 9 bases removed from V and 3 bases from J, the gap between germline ends came to 11 bases. This CDR3 comprises 12 residues. DNA of the CDR3: TGTGCCAGGGGGAAGGGAGACACTGAAGCTTTCTTT. Translation: CARGKGDTEAFF.

The rearrangement uses TRBV2 and TRBJ2-2; unclear D gene. V gave up 1 base and J gave up 4 bases, with 7 bases separating them. The CDR3 length is 14 residues. Germline CDR1 is SNHLY and CDR2 is FYNNEI. CDR3 bases: TGTGCCAGCAGTGAAGTACCCGGCACCGGGGAGCTGTTTTTT. This encodes CASSEVPGTGELFF.